Listed below are T cell receptor beta chains from one sample, sequenced in a study of naive and memory T cell subsets. TCRdb independently ran MiXCR on the UMI-ligation and nested PCR reads; one entry per CDR3 protein. The table lists roughly 80,000 distinct CDR3 sequences, 9% of them singletons. Sequenced sample: naive CD8+ T cells from blood. The receptors come from a human donor in good health. Each CDR3 is given with its conserved first and last residue. A D gene is named only where the DNA matches it firmly. Expanded clones get a size class; other rows say once, few or many, or leave the size out.

D gene	clone size	V gene	J gene	CDR3 protein	CDR3 DNA
-	-	TRBV12-3/TRBV12-4	TRBJ2-7	CASSLFGGTYEQYF	TGTGCCAGCAGTTTGTTCGGGGGAACCTACGAGCAGTACTTC
-	-	TRBV7-8	TRBJ2-7	CASSLPSAGAYEQYF	TGTGCCAGCAGCTTACCATCAGCAGGGGCCTACGAGCAGTACTTC
-	-	TRBV20-1	TRBJ1-3	CSAPNKGLSGNTIYF	TGCAGTGCCCCGAACAAGGGCCTCTCTGGAAACACCATATATTTT
TRBD2	-	TRBV6-5	TRBJ2-3	CASRVAGDMPDTQYF	TGTGCCAGCCGGGTAGCGGGAGATATGCCAGATACGCAGTATTTT
TRBD1	few	TRBV2	TRBJ1-1	CASRARGPNTEAFF	TGTGCCAGCAGAGCCAGGGGGCCGAACACTGAAGCTTTCTTT
-	many	TRBV14	TRBJ2-1	CASSQNRAGPTYNEQFF	TGTGCCAGCAGCCAAAACAGGGCCGGACCCACCTACAATGAGCAGTTCTTC
-	few	TRBV6-2/TRBV6-3	TRBJ1-2	CASSSGIYGYTF	TGTGCCAGCAGTTCAGGCATCTATGGCTACACCTTC
TRBD2	few	TRBV5-1	TRBJ2-3	CASSSGGDTQYF	TGCGCCAGCAGCTCGGGGGGAGATACGCAGTATTTT
-	many	TRBV25-1	TRBJ1-2	CASSELGETAKYGYTF	TGTGCCAGCAGTGAATTAGGCGAAACAGCAAAATATGGCTACACCTTC
-	few	TRBV28	TRBJ2-7	CASGGPSYEQYF	TGTGCCAGCGGCGGACCATCCTACGAGCAGTACTTC
-	few	TRBV27	TRBJ2-7	CASSLSPSPLYEQYF	TGTGCCAGCAGTTTATCTCCAAGCCCACTGTACGAGCAGTACTTC
TRBD2	few	TRBV11-2	TRBJ2-3	CASSSGLAGRFRTDTQYF	TGTGCCAGCAGCTCTGGACTAGCGGGAAGGTTTCGCACAGATACGCAGTATTTT
-	-	TRBV13	TRBJ1-4	CASSLGGQGLEKLFF	TGTGCCAGCAGCTTAGGGGGGCAGGGCCTTGAAAAACTGTTTTTT
-	-	TRBV7-6	TRBJ2-5	CASYRLPQETQYF	TGTGCCAGTTACAGGTTACCCCAAGAGACCCAGTACTTC
-	few	TRBV7-2	TRBJ1-4	CASSPQTTNEKLFF	TGTGCCAGCAGCCCACAGACAACTAATGAAAAACTGTTTTTT
-	many	TRBV20-1	TRBJ2-1	CSARDRGLVNNEQFF	TGCAGTGCTAGAGATCGTGGGTTGGTGAACAATGAGCAGTTCTTC
-	many	TRBV15	TRBJ1-5	CATSRDHGNQPQHF	TGTGCCACCAGCAGAGATCATGGCAATCAGCCCCAGCATTTT
-	-	TRBV12-3/TRBV12-4	TRBJ1-2	CASSPTTETTNYGYTF	TGTGCCAGCAGCCCCACTACAGAGACCACTAACTATGGCTACACCTTC
-	few	TRBV20-1	TRBJ2-7	CSAHRTANFYEQYF	TGCAGTGCGCACCGGACAGCCAATTTCTACGAGCAGTACTTC
-	many	TRBV29-1	TRBJ1-3	CSVEDRGGGPGNTIYF	TGCAGCGTTGAAGATCGGGGCGGAGGACCTGGAAACACCATATATTTT
TRBD2	few	TRBV11-1	TRBJ2-7	CASSPGLAVSYEQYF	TGTGCCAGCAGCCCAGGACTAGCAGTCTCCTACGAGCAGTACTTC
-	-	TRBV29-1	TRBJ2-7	CSVLAGREQYF	TGCAGCGTTCTTGCGGGAAGAGAGCAGTACTTC
TRBD1	few	TRBV12-3/TRBV12-4	TRBJ2-1	CASSFLAGTGDEQFF	TGTGCCAGCAGTTTCCTAGCCGGGACAGGGGATGAGCAGTTCTTC
TRBD1	few	TRBV2	TRBJ2-3	CASRGTGDPDTQYF	TGTGCCAGCCGCGGGACAGGGGATCCAGATACGCAGTATTTT
TRBD2	once	TRBV4-1	TRBJ2-7	CASSSGGRSEQYF	TGCGCCAGCAGCTCCGGGGGGAGGAGCGAGCAGTACTTC
TRBD1	few	TRBV27	TRBJ2-7	CASSPRGLEQYF	TGTGCCAGCTCCCCGAGGGGGCTCGAGCAGTACTTC
-	-	TRBV19	TRBJ2-1	CASSPTSNNEQFF	TGTGCCAGTAGTCCAACTAGCAACAATGAGCAGTTCTTC
-	-	TRBV6-1	TRBJ2-3	CASIDRETWQPQYF	TGTGCCAGCATTGACCGGGAAACGTGGCAGCCCCAGTATTTT
-	-	TRBV28	TRBJ1-5	CASRTTYSNQPQHF	TGTGCCAGCAGAACCACGTATAGCAATCAGCCCCAGCATTTT
-	-	TRBV4-1	TRBJ2-7	CASSPREGSRSYEQYF	TGCGCCAGCAGCCCCAGAGAGGGATCTCGCTCCTACGAGCAGTACTTC
-	-	TRBV4-1	TRBJ2-1	CASRQSVTSTSYNEQFF	TGCGCCAGCAGACAAAGCGTAACTAGCACCTCCTACAATGAGCAGTTCTTC
-	many	TRBV20-1	TRBJ2-3	CSPYGRDHTDTQYF	TGCAGTCCCTACGGGCGGGACCACACAGATACGCAGTATTTT
-	few	TRBV6-2/TRBV6-3	TRBJ2-7	CASSTAGSSYEQYF	TGTGCCAGCAGCACTGCAGGGTCCTCCTACGAGCAGTACTTC
TRBD2	many	TRBV29-1	TRBJ2-1	CSVEDPLTSGRPEFF	TGCAGCGTTGAAGATCCCCTTACTAGCGGGAGACCGGAGTTCTTC
-	-	TRBV9	TRBJ2-4	CASSPRPGDIQYF	TGTGCCAGCAGCCCTAGGCCAGGGGACATTCAGTACTTC
-	-	TRBV9	TRBJ1-2	CASSVDWSSNYGYTF	TGTGCCAGCAGCGTAGATTGGAGCAGTAACTATGGCTACACCTTC
TRBD2	many	TRBV29-1	TRBJ2-1	CSVEGLAEISYNEQFF	TGCAGCGTTGAAGGGCTAGCGGAGATCTCCTACAATGAGCAGTTCTTC
-	-	TRBV10-3	TRBJ2-1	CAITQTDDGPYNEQFF	TGTGCCATCACTCAGACAGACGACGGGCCCTACAATGAGCAGTTCTTC
-	many	TRBV5-6	TRBJ2-7	CASSSAGTSYEQYF	TGTGCCAGCAGCTCGGCCGGAACCTCCTACGAGCAGTACTTC
-	-	TRBV27	TRBJ2-7	CASSLTGYEQYF	TGTGCCAGCAGTTTAACGGGCTACGAGCAGTACTTC
-	few	TRBV5-1	TRBJ1-3	CASRQGNTIYF	TGCGCCAGTCGACAGGGAAACACCATATATTTT
-	-	TRBV29-1	TRBJ2-5	CSVESRNQETQYF	TGCAGCGTTGAAAGCCGGAACCAAGAGACCCAGTACTTC
-	many	TRBV4-1	TRBJ2-7	CASSQASAGGYEQYF	TGCGCCAGCAGCCAAGCCTCGGCCGGTGGGTACGAGCAGTACTTC
-	-	TRBV14	TRBJ2-2	CASSQVRPHTGELFF	TGTGCCAGCAGCCAAGTTCGACCTCACACCGGGGAGCTGTTTTTT
-	many	TRBV7-9	TRBJ1-2	CASSGGRYGYTF	TGTGCCAGCAGCGGAGGTCGTTATGGCTACACCTTC